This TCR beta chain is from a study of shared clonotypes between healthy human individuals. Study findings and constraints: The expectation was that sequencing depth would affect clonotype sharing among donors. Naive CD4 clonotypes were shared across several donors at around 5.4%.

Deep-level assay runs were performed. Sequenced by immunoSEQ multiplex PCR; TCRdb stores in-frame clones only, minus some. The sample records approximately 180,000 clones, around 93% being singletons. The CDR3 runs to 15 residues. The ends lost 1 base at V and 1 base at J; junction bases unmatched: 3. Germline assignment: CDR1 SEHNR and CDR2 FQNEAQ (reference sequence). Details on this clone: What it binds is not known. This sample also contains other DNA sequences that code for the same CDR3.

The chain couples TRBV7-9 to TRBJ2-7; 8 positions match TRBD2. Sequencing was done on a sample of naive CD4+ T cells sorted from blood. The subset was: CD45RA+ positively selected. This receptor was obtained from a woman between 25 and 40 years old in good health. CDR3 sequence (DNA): TGTGCCAGCAGCTTAGGAGCTAGCGGGTCCTACGAGCAGTACTTC. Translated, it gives CASSLGASGSYEQYF.